What follows are 16 T cell receptor beta chains derived from one specimen sequenced in a study of response to subunit inactivated influenza vaccine. TCRdb analysed the RT-PCR reads with MiXCR anew, one entry per CDR3 protein. Of under 950,000 distinct CDR3 sequences in the sample, 21% were seen once. The material was PBMCs from blood, obtained 5 days after vaccination. Source of these receptors: a man aged 45 to 65 who received an inactivated influenza vaccine.

This clonotype has more than one count but fewer than ten. The chain carries TRBV18 and TRBJ2-2, with D possibly called TRBD1 or TRBD2 (5 bases each). This CDR3 is built from 15 residues. From germline, CDR1 is KGHSH and CDR2 LQKENI. V lost 1 base and J lost 4, with 10 bases in between. Written as DNA, the CDR3 is TGTGCCAGCTCACCACGTCCAGGGACCACCGGGGAGCTGTTTTTT. Translation gives CASSPRPGTTGELFF.

In this sample, this clonotype turned up a few times. This may stem from a read error, because a much larger clone lies one nucleotide away. The rearrangement links TRBV29-1 to TRBJ2-7; no clear D. Germline V lookup: CDR1 SQVTM, CDR2 ANQGSEA. CDR3 size: 9 residues. V lost 3 bases and J 7 bases, leaving 4 bases between the germline ends. This CDR3 is CSVEREQYF. CDR3 in DNA: TGCAGCGTTGAGCGGGAGCAGTACTTC.

The chain has TRBV25-1 and TRBJ2-3, with D perhaps assigned TRBD1 or TRBD2 (6 bases each). This CDR3 region has 13 residues. Germline assignment: CDR1 MGHDK and CDR2 SYGVNS. Trimming pared 8 bases from V and 1 base from J, leaving 10 bases between. In DNA, the CDR3 is TGTGCCAGCGTGAGGGGGGGCACAGATACGCAGTATTTT. Translation gives CASVRGGTDTQYF.

This clonotype occurred many times. The CDR3 region has the DNA TGCAGTGCTAGAATAGGCCCGAGTCTCGGCGAGCAGTACTTC. Its protein product is CSARIGPSLGEQYF. The chain recombines TRBV20-1 with TRBJ2-7; no clear D gene. Germline assignment: CDR1 DFQATT and CDR2 SNEGSKA (reference sequence). This CDR3 region has 14 residues. The V and J ends lost 2 bases and 6 bases respectively, with 17 bases between them.

The chain couples TRBV5-8 to TRBJ2-5; possible D gene TRBD1, 8 bases. Germline V gene data show CDR1 as SGHTS and CDR2 as YDEGEE. Trimming shortened V by 4 bases and J by 4 bases, and 20 bases separated the two germline ends. The CDR3 sequence is 16 residues long. For the CDR3, the DNA is TGTGCCAGCAGCCATTCACGGACAGGGAGGGGAGAGACCCAGTACTTC. It translates to CASSHSRTGRGETQYF.

The table lists this clonotype with a few counts. This chain joins TRBV4-3 and TRBJ2-7; 8 nucleotides line up with TRBD1. CDR3 length: 14 amino acids. Germline-derived CDR1 and CDR2 are LGHNA and YSLEER. V gave up 4 bases and J gave up 6 bases; unmatched junction bases: 8. The CDR3 DNA is TGCGCCAGCAGCCCTACAGGGGGATCGATCGAGCAGTACTTC. It translates to CASSPTGGSIEQYF.

This clonotype showed up just a few times. The V and J genes are TRBV20-1 and TRBJ2-7; 8 bases are a match to TRBD1. This CDR3 spans 15 amino acids. With 6 bases clipped from V and 4 bases from J, the junction kept 14 bases outside the gene matches. Germline V gives CDR1 DFQATT, CDR2 SNEGSKA (reference sequence). The CDR3 protein is CSASRRDRYRYEQYF. The CDR3 DNA reads TGCAGTGCCTCGAGAAGGGACAGGTATAGGTACGAGCAGTACTTC.

This clonotype occurred a few times. The chain is built from TRBV28 and TRBJ2-7, with 7 nucleotides matching TRBD1. This CDR3 has 13 residues. Per germline, CDR1 MDHEN and CDR2 SYDVKM. J gave up 3 bases and V 7 bases, and 6 bases lay outside the gene matches. This chain's CDR3 is CASTNRDSYEQYF. The CDR3 bases are TGTGCCAGCACGAACCGGGACAGCTACGAGCAGTACTTC.

This clonotype was seen at least ten times. V usage is TRBV7-2 and J usage is TRBJ2-2; possibly TRBD1 for D (6 bases). The CDR3 consists of 17 residues. Trimming removed 1 base at V and 3 bases at J, with 15 bases between. Germline loops: CDR1 SGHTA, CDR2 FQGNSA. The CDR3 DNA sequence: TGTGCCAGCAGCTTAGGATTTCGGACAGCCTACACCGGGGAGCTGTTTTTT. Translation: CASSLGFRTAYTGELFF.

J is TRBJ2-1 and V is TRBV4-2; 9 positions match TRBD1. The CDR3 runs to 15 residues. With V trimmed by 5 bases and J by 3 bases, 5 bases remained unmatched. CDR1 LGHNA and CDR2 YNFKEQ come from the germline V gene. The CDR3, as DNA: TGTGCCAGCAGCGGGGGACAGGGAGACTACAATGAGCAGTTCTTC. Amino acid sequence: CASSGGQGDYNEQFF.

The sample holds many counts of this clonotype. CDR3 nucleotide sequence: TGTGCCAGCAGCCAGGTTAACCGAAATGAGCAGTTCTTC. Its translation: CASSQVNRNEQFF. V is TRBV14 and J is TRBJ2-1; no reliable D call. CDR1 and CDR2 (germline): SGHDN, FVKESK. V was trimmed by 3 bases and J by 7 bases, leaving 10 bases between them. CDR3 length: 13 residues. The full variable domain, in which reference TRBV14 and TRBJ2-1 provide the parts outside the CDR3, is EAGVTQFPSHSVIEKGQTVTLRCDPISGHDNLYWYRRVMGKEIKFLLHFVKESKQDESGMPNNRFLAERTGGTYSTLKVQPAELEDSGVYFCASSQVNRNEQFFGPGTRLTVL.

V gene TRBV3-1 combines with J gene TRBJ2-1, with TRBD2 as a possible D gene (5 bases). The germline gives CDR1 LGHDT, CDR2 YNNKEL (reference sequence). V lost 3 bases to trimming and J lost 4 bases, with 16 bases between them. The CDR3 is 16 amino acids. The CDR3 region is CASSHGRAIVYNEQFF. CDR3 nucleotide sequence: TGTGCCAGCAGCCACGGGCGGGCCATAGTTTACAATGAGCAGTTCTTC.

J is TRBJ2-5 and V is TRBV20-1; 10 positions agree with TRBD2. The CDR3 is 14 amino acids. The germline gives CDR1 DFQATT, CDR2 SNEGSKA (reference sequence). Trimming at V came to 3 bases and at J to 4 bases, leaving 5 bases not matched to a gene. In DNA, the CDR3 is TGCAGTGCTAGTGCTAGCGGGGGCCCAGAGACCCAGTACTTC. Its protein is CSASASGGPETQYF.

The CDR3 region is CASTLVNGNEQYF. CDR3 nucleotide sequence: TGTGCCAGCACTCTGGTTAACGGGAACGAGCAGTACTTC. The chain recombines TRBV12-3 or TRBV12-4 with TRBJ2-7; a weak D match, TRBD2 (5 bases). V was shortened by 7 bases and J by 5 bases, with 15 bases between the two germline ends. The CDR3 loop spans 13 amino acids.

This sequence joins TRBV9 and TRBJ1-3; D is unclear. CDR3 size: 14 residues. In germline, CDR1 is SGDLS, CDR2 YYNGEE. With 2 bases removed from V and 0 bases from J, the gap between germline ends came to 6 bases. The CDR3 nucleotides read TGTGCCAGCAGCGTTTCAAGCTCTGGAAACACCATATATTTT. This translates into CASSVSSSGNTIYF.

The chain is built from TRBV7-7 and TRBJ2-3; 7 nucleotides align to TRBD1. The CDR3 consists of 16 residues. The V and J ends lost 1 base and 0 bases, in that order; junction bases with no gene match: 4. Germline CDR1 and CDR2: SSHAT and FNYEAQ (reference sequence). The DNA for the CDR3 is TGTGCCAGCAGCTTAGGGACGGACAGGAGCACAGATACGCAGTATTTT. Protein sequence: CASSLGTDRSTDTQYF.